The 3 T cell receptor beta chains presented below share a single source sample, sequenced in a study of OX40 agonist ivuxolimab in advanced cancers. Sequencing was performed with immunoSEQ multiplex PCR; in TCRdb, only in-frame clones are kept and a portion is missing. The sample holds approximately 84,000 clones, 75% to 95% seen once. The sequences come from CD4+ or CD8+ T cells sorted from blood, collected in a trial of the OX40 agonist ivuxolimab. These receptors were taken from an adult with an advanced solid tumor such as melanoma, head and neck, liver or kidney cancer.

In nucleotides, the CDR3 is TGTGCCAGCAGCCAGCGGGGACCCACAGATACGCAGTATTTT. This translates into CASSQRGPTDTQYF. This chain links TRBV16 with TRBJ2-3, with a possible D match to TRBD2 (6 bases). V gave up 3 bases and J gave up 2 bases, with 9 bases separating them. The CDR3 contains 14 residues. CDR1 and CDR2 (germline): KGHSY, FQNENV.

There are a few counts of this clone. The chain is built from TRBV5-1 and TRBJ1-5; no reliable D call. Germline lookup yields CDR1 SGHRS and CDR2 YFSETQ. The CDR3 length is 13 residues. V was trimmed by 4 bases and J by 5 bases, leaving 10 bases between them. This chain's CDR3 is CASSKTPHQPQHF. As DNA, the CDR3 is TGCGCCAGCAGCAAAACACCCCATCAGCCCCAGCATTTT.

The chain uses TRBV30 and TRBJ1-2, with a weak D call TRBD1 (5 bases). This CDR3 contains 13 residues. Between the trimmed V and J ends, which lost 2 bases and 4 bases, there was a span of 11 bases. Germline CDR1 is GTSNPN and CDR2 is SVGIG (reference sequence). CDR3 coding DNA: TGTGCCTGGAGTAAGGGGTGGCCCTATGGCTACACCTTC. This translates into CAWSKGWPYGYTF.